Below, 8 T cell receptor beta chains from the same sample are listed, as sequenced in a study of T cells after yellow fever vaccination. TCRdb independently ran MiXCR on the 5' RACE reads; one entry per CDR3 protein. The top ten hold 15% to 20% of the sample, which has some 100,000 distinct CDR3 sequences, about 8.8% seen once. This material consisted of CD8+ T cells not binding an NS4B(214-222) dextramer, sorted from PBMCs, taken roughly 15 days after the first yellow fever vaccination. The source of these receptors is a man aged 18 to 30 who received the YFV17D yellow fever vaccine.

The CDR3 loop reads CASSLGVGLYEQYF. The CDR3 DNA sequence: TGTGCCAGCAGCCTGGGGGTGGGGCTCTACGAGCAGTACTTC. This rearrangement joins TRBV12-3 or TRBV12-4 to TRBJ2-7; D may correspond to TRBD1 or TRBD2 (5 bases each). Trimming pared 6 bases from V and 3 bases from J, leaving 15 bases between. The CDR3 totals 14 residues.

This clonotype was seen only a few times. This chain uses TRBV27 with TRBJ1-2, with D possibly TRBD1 on 5 matching bases. The germline CDR1 and CDR2 sequences are MNHEY and SMNVEV (reference sequence). V was trimmed by 6 bases and J by 3 bases, leaving 11 bases between them. The CDR3 sequence is 13 residues long. The CDR3 DNA reads TGTGCCAGCAGCATGGCGGGGGACTATGGCTACACCTTC. It is translated as CASSMAGDYGYTF.

This clonotype came up a few times. The chain employs TRBV6-5 and TRBJ2-5, with a possible D match to TRBD1 (5 bases). The CDR3 covers 14 residues. Deletions cut 6 bases from V and 0 bases from J, with 11 bases between. Germline V gene data show CDR1 as MNHEY and CDR2 as SVGAGI. CDR3 sequence reads: CASRPQGYQETQYF. The CDR3 bases are TGTGCCAGCAGACCGCAGGGTTACCAAGAGACCCAGTACTTC.

CDR3 residues: CASSYLNRGSADTQYF. CDR3 coding DNA: TGTGCCAGCAGTTACCTTAACCGGGGGTCGGCAGATACGCAGTATTTT. The chain carries TRBV6-2 or TRBV6-3 and TRBJ2-3, with a tentative D call TRBD2 (6 bases). CDR1 and CDR2 from the germline V gene are MNHEY and SVGEGT. This CDR3 contains 16 residues. With 2 bases removed from V and 4 bases from J, the gap between germline ends came to 16 bases.

J is TRBJ2-7 and V is TRBV5-1, with D unresolved. The CDR3 covers 15 residues. CDR1 SGHRS and CDR2 YFSETQ come from the germline V gene. With 2 bases removed from V and 4 bases from J, the gap between germline ends came to 16 bases. Here the CDR3 reads CASSFGGIDTYEQYF. The CDR3, as DNA: TGCGCCAGCAGCTTTGGCGGAATCGATACATACGAGCAGTACTTC.

This clonotype was seen a few times. CDR3 region: CASSDQGGNEKLFF. The CDR3 DNA reads as TGTGCCAGCAGTGACCAGGGAGGTAATGAAAAACTGTTTTTT. V is TRBV2 and J is TRBJ1-4; D perhaps matches TRBD1 (5 bases). Germline-derived CDR1 and CDR2 are SNHLY and FYNNEI. Trimming left V 3 bases short and J 4 bases short, with 9 bases between. This CDR3 contains 14 residues.

This clonotype occurred a few times. V gene TRBV6-5 combines with J gene TRBJ2-1; 9 nucleotides match TRBD2. From germline, CDR1 is MNHEY and CDR2 SVGAGI. J was trimmed by 10 bases and V by 2 bases; bases with no gene match: 6. The CDR3 is 14 residues long. CDR3 bases: TGTGCCAGCAGTTACAGTAGCCTAGCGGGGGAGCAGTTCTTC. Translating it yields CASSYSSLAGEQFF.

The rearrangement uses TRBV12-3 or TRBV12-4 and TRBJ2-2, with 10 bases fitting TRBD1. There are 15 residues in the CDR3. V dropped 2 bases and J dropped 5; count of bases not matched to a gene: 2. The CDR3 spells CASSLRQGATGELFF. Here the CDR3 DNA reads TGTGCCAGCAGTTTAAGACAGGGGGCGACCGGGGAGCTGTTTTTT.